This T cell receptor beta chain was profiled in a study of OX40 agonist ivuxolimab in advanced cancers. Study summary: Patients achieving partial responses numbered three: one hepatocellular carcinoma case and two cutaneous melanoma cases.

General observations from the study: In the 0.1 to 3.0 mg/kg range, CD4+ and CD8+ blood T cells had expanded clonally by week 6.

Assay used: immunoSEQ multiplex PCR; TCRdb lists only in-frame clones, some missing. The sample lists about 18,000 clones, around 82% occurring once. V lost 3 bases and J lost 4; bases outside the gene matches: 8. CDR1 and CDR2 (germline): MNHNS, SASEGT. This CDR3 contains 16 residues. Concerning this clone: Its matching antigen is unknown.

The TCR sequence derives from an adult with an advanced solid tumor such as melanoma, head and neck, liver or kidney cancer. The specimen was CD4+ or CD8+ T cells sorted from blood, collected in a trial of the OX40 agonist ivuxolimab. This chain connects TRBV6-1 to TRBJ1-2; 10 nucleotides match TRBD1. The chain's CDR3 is CASSDVGQGIFYGYTF. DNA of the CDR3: TGTGCCAGCAGTGATGTGGGACAGGGGATTTTCTATGGCTACACCTTC.